This T cell receptor (beta chain) was observed in a study of CD8 T cells in ankylosing spondylitis. Study results and limitations: Reactive arthritis synovial fluid and blood previously showed some of these motif variants. Blood of patients with ankylosing spondylitis appeared to be characterized by a TCR beta motif of seven or eight highly homologous variants. Reportedly, significant enrichment of disease-linked clones occurred in matched ankylosing spondylitis synovial fluid. CD8+ disease-linked clones were present at relatively low frequencies in blood.

Trimming left V 5 bases short and J 4 bases short, with 16 bases between. The CDR3 sequence is 15 residues long. Germline V gene data show CDR1 as SGHKS and CDR2 as YYEKEE (reference sequence). Quantitative molecular-barcoded 5'-RACE generated the TCR beta libraries. A single record per CDR3 protein comes from TCRdb applying MiXCR to the 5' RACE reads. The table includes about 540,000 distinct CDR3 sequences, approximately 11% detected once. Points on this clonotype: No antigen is known for it.

The source of this sequence is a male donor with ankylosing spondylitis. Sequencing used blood, either unsorted or a sorted T cell fraction (not recorded which). The V and J genes are TRBV5-5 and TRBJ2-1, with D perhaps given as TRBD1 or TRBD2 (6 bases each). In DNA, the CDR3 is TGTGCCAGCAGGGCGGGACAACCCTCTTACAATGAGCAGTTCTTC. The encoded protein is CASRAGQPSYNEQFF.